This T cell receptor beta chain appears in the sequencing data of a study of blood T cells in healthy people across ages. Study-wide results and limits: PBMCs went unsorted, and a conclusive naive versus antigen-experienced comparison was therefore prevented. Strong correlation was found linking TCR beta diversity to naive T cell percentage.

Through a sample-barcoded 5' primer and a J-beta primer mix, a second PCR was run for roughly 6 to 11 cycles. Each cDNA molecule carried a tag from a template-switch adaptor that contained 12 random nucleotides. TCRdb re-derived calls from the 5' RACE reads in MiXCR, one entry per CDR3 protein. Of roughly 680,000 distinct CDR3 sequences in the sample, 21% are singletons; the top ten hold 3.5% to 4%. Turning to this clonotype: Antigen: not known.

The CDR3 consists of 15 residues. The germline gives CDR1 MGHDK, CDR2 SYGVNS. V shed 6 bases, J shed 3 bases, and the junction held 4 bases outside the gene matches. The gene calls are TRBV25-1 and TRBJ2-2, with 10 positions matching TRBD1. Input material: blood. This TCR was recovered from a man aged 65 to 79 in good health. In DNA form, the CDR3 reads TGTGCCAGCAGATTGGACAGGGGGGACACCGGGGAGCTGTTTTTT. Its translation: CASRLDRGDTGELFF.